Following are 8 T cell receptor beta chains from one sample sequenced in a study of shared clonotypes between healthy human individuals. Sequencing was performed with immunoSEQ multiplex PCR; in TCRdb, only in-frame clones are kept and a portion is missing. The sample contains about 1 million clones, under 80% of which appear only once. Sequencing input: memory CD4+ T cells sorted from blood. Documented subset: CD45RA-negative fraction. The source is a man aged 18 to 30 in good health.

The chain has TRBV14 and TRBJ2-3; 7 bases fit TRBD1. The germline V gene encodes CDR1 SGHDN and CDR2 FVKESK. V shed 4 bases, J shed 1 base, and the junction held 8 bases outside the gene matches. The CDR3 loop spans 16 amino acids. Here the CDR3 reads CASSPSRGFGTDTQYF. DNA for the CDR3: TGTGCCAGCAGCCCTTCCAGGGGGTTTGGCACAGATACGCAGTATTTT.

The chain carries TRBV19 and TRBJ1-2; possible D gene TRBD1, 5 bases. The length of the CDR3 is 13 residues. The V and J ends lost 3 bases and 6 bases respectively, with 11 bases between them. In germline, CDR1 is LNHDA, CDR2 SQIVND (reference sequence). CDR3 sequence: CASSMFQGHGYTF. The CDR3 nucleotides are TGTGCCAGTAGTATGTTCCAGGGTCATGGCTACACCTTC.

This chain connects TRBV11-2 to TRBJ2-2, with D perhaps given as TRBD1 or TRBD2 (5 bases each). The CDR3 is 16 amino acids. Germline lookup yields CDR1 SGHAT and CDR2 FQNNGV. V lost 2 bases and J lost 0, with 10 bases in between. The chain's CDR3 is CASSLLGETNTGELFF. CDR3 coding DNA: TGTGCCAGCAGCTTATTGGGGGAAACGAACACCGGGGAGCTGTTTTTT.

This clone has a single count. J is TRBJ1-4 and V is TRBV19; TRBD1 might be the D (5 bases). V was pared by 11 bases and J by 4 bases, with 20 bases between. The CDR3 is made up of 15 amino acids. Germline V CDR1 and CDR2: LNHDA, SQIVND (reference sequence). The CDR3, as DNA: TGTGCCGCATCAACCGGCGGGACTCATAATGAAAAACTGTTTTTT. Its translation is CAASTGGTHNEKLFF.

The chain couples TRBV5-8 to TRBJ2-3; D unclear. Per the germline V gene, CDR1 is SGHTS and CDR2 is YDEGEE. This CDR3 contains 18 residues. V was cut by 4 bases and J by 2 bases, with 23 bases left in between. In nucleotides, the CDR3 is TGTGCCAGCAGCAGAAAGGCGGTCGGCGGTTCCACCACAGATACGCAGTATTTT. Translation: CASSRKAVGGSTTDTQYF.

Concerning this clone: Other DNA sequences in the sample encode the same CDR3. The rearrangement uses TRBV9 and TRBJ2-5; no firm D call. Trimming left V 0 bases short and J 7 bases short, with 13 bases between. The CDR3 runs 14 residues. CDR1 is SGDLS, CDR2 YYNGEE, per germline. In DNA form, the CDR3 reads TGTGCCAGCAGCGTAGAAGGGCAGCTAGGGACCCAGTACTTC. It specifies CASSVEGQLGTQYF.

The chain links TRBV11-2 to TRBJ2-1; D may match TRBD1 or TRBD2 (5 bases each). The V gene lost 2 bases and the J gene lost 8 bases, with 13 bases spanning the gap. Germline V lookup: CDR1 SGHAT, CDR2 FQNNGV. The CDR3 spans 14 residues. CDR3 protein: CASSLTPGPYEQFF. The CDR3 region has the DNA TGTGCCAGCAGCTTAACCCCGGGGCCGTATGAGCAGTTCTTC.

The chain recombines TRBV5-1 with TRBJ2-2; D is perhaps TRBD2 (5 bases). The V and J ends lost 3 bases and 0 bases respectively, with 6 bases between them. This CDR3 has 14 residues. Germline CDR1 reads SGHRS; CDR2 reads YFSETQ. The CDR3 bases are TGCGCCAGCAGCTCACTAGCGAACACCGGGGAGCTGTTTTTT. Its protein is CASSSLANTGELFF. Supplemented by reference TRBV5-1 and TRBJ2-2, the full variable domain reads KAGVTQTPRYLIKTRGQQVTLSCSPISGHRSVSWYQQTPGQGLQFLFEYFSETQRNKGNFPGRFSGRQFSNSRSEMNVSTLELGDSALYLCASSSLANTGELFFGEGSRLTVL.